The 18 T cell receptor beta chains below were found in one sample sequenced in a study of T and B cells in COVID-19 patients. TRB was amplified from around 230-520 ng of blood genomic DNA. BIOMED2 TRB-A/B primer pools were used in multiplex TRB PCR. TCRdb recomputed calls from the multiplex PCR reads with MiXCR, one row per CDR3 protein. The table includes 7,500 to 9,500 distinct CDR3 sequences, approximately 31% detected once. What was sequenced was blood. The receptors shown here come from a human donor who had recovered from COVID-19.

The chain has TRBV6-1 and TRBJ1-2; 8 bases are a match to TRBD1. Trimming at V came to 4 bases and at J to 3 bases, leaving 7 bases not matched to a gene. Looked up from germline, CDR1 is MNHNS and CDR2 is SASEGT. The CDR3 length is 15 residues. The CDR3 region has the DNA TGTGCCAGCAGTGTACTGGGGACAGGTGACTATGGCTACACCTTC. Its translation: CASSVLGTGDYGYTF.

This clonotype was detected a few times. The chain combines TRBV20-1 with TRBJ1-2, with 7 bases identical to TRBD1. The germline gives CDR1 DFQATT, CDR2 SNEGSKA (reference sequence). Trimming removed 5 bases from V and 2 bases from J; junction bases left unmatched: 8. The CDR3 has 14 residues. The CDR3 here is CSAPPGGGNYGYTF. The CDR3 DNA follows: TGCAGTGCTCCACCAGGGGGAGGAAACTATGGCTACACCTTC.

V usage is TRBV20-1 and J usage is TRBJ2-5; 7 bases line up with TRBD1. The junction had 6 bases not matched to a gene; V was cut back by 3 bases and J by 2 bases. Germline V gives CDR1 DFQATT, CDR2 SNEGSKA (reference sequence). The CDR3 is 14 residues long. The chain's CDR3 is CSASRGTEQETQYF. The CDR3 DNA sequence: TGCAGTGCTAGCAGGGGGACAGAGCAAGAGACCCAGTACTTC.

The CDR3, as DNA: TGTGCCAGCAGTGAGGGGTCAGGGGGTAGCAATCAGCCCCAGCATTTT. Its protein product is CASSEGSGGSNQPQHF. The rearrangement links TRBV6-1 to TRBJ1-5, with 7 nucleotides matching TRBD1. The germline CDR1 and CDR2 sequences are MNHNS and SASEGT. Germline trimming cut 3 bases from V and 0 bases from J; bases unmatched to any gene: 5. The CDR3 contains 16 residues.

This clonotype is medium-sized. This chain connects TRBV27 to TRBJ2-2; TRBD1 aligns across 9 bases. The germline gives CDR1 MNHEY, CDR2 SMNVEV (reference sequence). Germline trimming cut 3 bases from V and 3 bases from J; bases unmatched to any gene: 2. The CDR3 is made up of 15 amino acids. DNA for the CDR3: TGTGCCAGCAGTTTTGGACAGGGGTACACCGGGGAGCTGTTTTTT. This gives the protein CASSFGQGYTGELFF.

This clonotype occurred a few times. The chain links TRBV10-3 to TRBJ1-1; a weak D match, TRBD1 (6 bases). Germline V gene lookup returns CDR1 ENHRY and CDR2 SYGVKD. The CDR3 loop spans 18 amino acids. The chain's CDR3 is CDHPNSVGAVWVNTEAFF. CDR3 sequence (DNA): TGTGACCACCCAAACAGCGTGGGGGCGGTTTGGGTGAACACTGAAGCTTTCTTT.

This clonotype was seen only a few times. The J gene is TRBJ1-5, the V gene TRBV19, with 7 bases matching TRBD1. CDR1 is LNHDA and CDR2 is SQIVND in the germline V gene (reference sequence). This CDR3 has 14 amino acids. J gave up 7 bases and V 1 base, and 4 bases lay outside the gene matches. The CDR3 coding sequence is TGTGCCAGTAGTATAGGTGACAGGGCGCAGCCCCAGCATTTT. Residues: CASSIGDRAQPQHF. Variable domain in full (rest from reference TRBV19 and TRBJ1-5): DGGITQSPKYLFRKEGQNVTLSCEQNLNHDAMYWYRQDPGQGLRLIYYSQIVNDFQKGDIAEGYSVSREKKESFPLTVTSAQKNPTAFYLCASSIGDRAQPQHFGDGTRLSIL.

By frequency in the sample, this clonotype is medium-sized. V and J are TRBV29-1 and TRBJ1-2, with TRBD1 matching over 9 bases. After removal of 0 bases from V and 8 bases from J, the junction contained 7 bases not matched to a gene. The germline CDR1 and CDR2 sequences are SQVTM and ANQGSEA. CDR3 length: 14 amino acids. The CDR3 is CSVEDYRGQGGYTF. The CDR3 coding sequence is TGCAGCGTTGAAGACTACAGGGGGCAGGGCGGCTACACCTTC. Full variable domain (remainder filled in from reference TRBV29-1 and TRBJ1-2): SAVISQKPSRDICQRGTSLTIQCQVDSQVTMMFWYRQQPGQSLTLIATANQGSEATYESGFVIDKFPISRPNLTFSTLTVSNMSPEDSSIYLCSVEDYRGQGGYTFGSGTRLTVV.

The gene calls are TRBV20-1 and TRBJ1-6, with TRBD1 identical over 10 bases. Germline CDR1 is DFQATT and CDR2 is SNEGSKA (reference sequence). The CDR3 totals 15 residues. The V gene end was trimmed by 5 bases and the J gene end by 3 bases; junction bases not matched to a gene: 4. The CDR3 region has the DNA TGCAGTGCTTCGACAGGGGGCGTCTATAATTCACCCCTCCACTTT. Encoded protein: CSASTGGVYNSPLHF.

This chain links TRBV15 with TRBJ1-1, with no clear D. The ends were cut back, 0 bases at V and 4 bases at J, with 9 bases in the middle. CDR1 is LNHNV, CDR2 YYDKDF, per germline (reference sequence). The CDR3 is 14 residues long. CDR3 sequence: CATSRDPVPTEAFF. The CDR3 bases are TGTGCCACCAGCAGAGATCCTGTCCCCACTGAAGCTTTCTTT.

The CDR3 DNA is TGTGCCAGCAGCTTGGACCGTAATGAAAAACTGTTTTTT. This codes for CASSLDRNEKLFF. The rearrangement joins TRBV5-5 to TRBJ1-4, with D unclear. V was pared by 0 bases and J by 4 bases, with 4 bases between. In germline, CDR1 is SGHKS, CDR2 YYEKEE (reference sequence). The CDR3 is made up of 13 amino acids.

In its sample, this clonotype ranks as medium-sized. The chain has TRBV29-1 and TRBJ2-1; tentative D call: TRBD2 (6 bases). The CDR3 has 15 amino acids. Looked up from germline, CDR1 is SQVTM and CDR2 is ANQGSEA. Trimming cost V 1 base and J 2 bases, with 12 bases left between them. This chain's CDR3 is CSVEVWDSAYNEQFF. The DNA of the CDR3 is TGCAGCGTTGAAGTGTGGGACTCGGCCTACAATGAGCAGTTCTTC.

This clonotype qualifies as medium-sized (0.01 to 0.1%). The chain has TRBV19 and TRBJ2-5; no firm D call. The CDR3 is 13 amino acids. The V and J ends lost 2 bases and 1 base respectively, with 5 bases between them. Germline V gives CDR1 LNHDA, CDR2 SQIVND (reference sequence). CDR3: CASSISVQETQYF. In DNA form, the CDR3 reads TGTGCCAGTAGTATAAGTGTCCAAGAGACCCAGTACTTC.

The chain links TRBV6-5 to TRBJ1-1, with D hard to call. Trimming removed 0 bases from V and 4 bases from J, with 15 bases in between. CDR1 is MNHEY, CDR2 SVGAGI, per germline. The CDR3 covers 16 residues. For the CDR3, the DNA is TGTGCCAGCAGTTACTCGTCGCCGACAAGTAGCACTGAAGCTTTCTTT. Protein sequence: CASSYSSPTSSTEAFF.

This clonotype is judged medium-sized. The CDR3 bases are TGTGCCAGCAGTTTAACTAGCGGGGGGAAAGATACGCAGTATTTT. This codes for CASSLTSGGKDTQYF. V is TRBV27 and J is TRBJ2-3; 12 positions agree with TRBD2. This CDR3 contains 15 residues. Looked up from germline, CDR1 is MNHEY and CDR2 is SMNVEV (reference sequence). V gave up 2 bases and J gave up 5 bases; unmatched junction bases: 2.

Judged by abundance, this clonotype is medium-sized. The rearrangement links TRBV27 to TRBJ2-7; D tentatively fits TRBD1 or TRBD2 (5 bases each). Trimming pared 7 bases from V and 2 bases from J, leaving 12 bases between. The CDR3 totals 13 residues. Germline-derived CDR1 and CDR2 are MNHEY and SMNVEV (reference sequence). DNA for the CDR3: TGTGCCAGCAAAACAGGAGGCACCTACGAGCAGTACTTC. Its protein product is CASKTGGTYEQYF.

This clonotype turned up a few times. The rearrangement uses TRBV20-1 and TRBJ2-3; 14 bases map to TRBD2. Trimming cost V 0 bases and J 2 bases; bases outside gene matches: 10. The V gene's germline CDR1 is DFQATT and CDR2 SNEGSKA (reference sequence). CDR3 length equals 19 residues. This CDR3 is CSARDLEGLAGAHTDTQYF. The DNA of the CDR3 is TGCAGTGCTAGAGATCTTGAGGGACTAGCGGGGGCCCACACAGATACGCAGTATTTT.

To note about this clonotype: This could be a read error, since a much larger clone is one nucleotide away. V and J are TRBV27 and TRBJ2-2; 9 nucleotides agree with TRBD1. The trim removed 3 bases at V and 7 bases at J, leaving 6 bases unmatched. CDR1 and CDR2 (germline): MNHEY, SMNVEV (reference sequence). This CDR3 has 15 amino acids. CDR3 residues: CASSFGQGYIGELFF. The CDR3 coding sequence is TGTGCCAGCAGTTTTGGACAGGGGTACATCGGGGAGCTGTTTTTT.